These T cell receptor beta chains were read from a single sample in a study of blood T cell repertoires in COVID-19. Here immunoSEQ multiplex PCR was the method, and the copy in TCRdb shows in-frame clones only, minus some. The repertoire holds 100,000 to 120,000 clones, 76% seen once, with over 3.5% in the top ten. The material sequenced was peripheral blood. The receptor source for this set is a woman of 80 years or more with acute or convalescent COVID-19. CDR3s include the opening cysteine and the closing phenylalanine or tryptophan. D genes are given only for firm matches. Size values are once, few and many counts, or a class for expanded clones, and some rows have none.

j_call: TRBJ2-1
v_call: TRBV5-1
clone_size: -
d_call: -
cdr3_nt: TGCGCCAGCAGCATCCCACTAACCTACAATGAGCAGTTCTTC
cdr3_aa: CASSIPLTYNEQFF

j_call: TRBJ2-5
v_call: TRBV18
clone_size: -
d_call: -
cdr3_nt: TGTGCCAGCTCACCACCAGGGGGGGCTGTAGAGACCCAGTACTTC
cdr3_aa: CASSPPGGAVETQYF

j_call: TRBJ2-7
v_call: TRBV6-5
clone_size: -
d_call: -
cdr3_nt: TGTGCCAGCAGTTACTCAGGGGGGGGGCACGAGCAGTACTTC
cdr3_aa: CASSYSGGGHEQYF

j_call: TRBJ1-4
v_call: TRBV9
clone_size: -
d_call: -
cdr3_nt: TGTGCCAGCAGCGTAGCCGGGACATTAAACGAAAAACTGTTTTTT
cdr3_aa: CASSVAGTLNEKLFF

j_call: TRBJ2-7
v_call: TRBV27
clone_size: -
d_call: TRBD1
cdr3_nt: TGTGCCAGCAGTCCGAGGACAGGGTCCTACGAGCAGTACTTC
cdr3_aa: CASSPRTGSYEQYF

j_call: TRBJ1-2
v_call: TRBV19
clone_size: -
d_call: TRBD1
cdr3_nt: TGTGCCAGTAGTGTTCGGGACAGGCTTACTAACTATGGCTACACCTTC
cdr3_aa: CASSVRDRLTNYGYTF

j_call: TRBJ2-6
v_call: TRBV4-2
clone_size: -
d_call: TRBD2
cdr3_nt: TGTGCCAGCAGCCAAGCGCTAGCGGGAGCTGGGGCCAACGTCCTGACTTTC
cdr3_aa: CASSQALAGAGANVLTF

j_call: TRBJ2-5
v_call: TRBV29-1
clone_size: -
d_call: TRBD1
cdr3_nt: TGCAGCGTTGCGATAGGGGGCCGTCAAGAGACCCAGTACTTC
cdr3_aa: CSVAIGGRQETQYF

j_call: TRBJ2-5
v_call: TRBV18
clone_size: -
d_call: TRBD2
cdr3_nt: TGTGCCAGCTCACCCCTAGGAGCGGGGGGGGAAGAGACCCAGTACTTC
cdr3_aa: CASSPLGAGGEETQYF

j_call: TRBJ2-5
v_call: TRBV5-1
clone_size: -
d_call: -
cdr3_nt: TGCGCCAGCAGCTTGGATGGGCGTGAGACCCAGTACTTC
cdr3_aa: CASSLDGRETQYF

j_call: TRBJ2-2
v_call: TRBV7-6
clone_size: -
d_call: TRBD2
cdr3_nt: TGTGCCAGCAAAGGACTAGCGGGGAGATACGTGAACACCGGGGAGCTGTTTTTT
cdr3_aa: CASKGLAGRYVNTGELFF

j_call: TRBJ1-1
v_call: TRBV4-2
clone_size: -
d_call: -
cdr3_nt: TGTGCCAGCAGCCCAGGGAGGGAACAGGGAAACACTGAAGCTTTCTTT
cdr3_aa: CASSPGREQGNTEAFF

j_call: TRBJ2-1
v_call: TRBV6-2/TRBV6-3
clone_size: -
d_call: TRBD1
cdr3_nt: TGTGCCAGCAGTCAAACACCCCCCGGGACAGGGGATGGAGGGCAGTTCTTC
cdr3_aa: CASSQTPPGTGDGGQFF

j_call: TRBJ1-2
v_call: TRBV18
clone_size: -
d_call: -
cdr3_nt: TGTGCCAGCTCACCCGGATCCGACAGGTACCTTGGCTACACCTTC
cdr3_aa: CASSPGSDRYLGYTF

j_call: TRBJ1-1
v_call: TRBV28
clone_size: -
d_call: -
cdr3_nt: TGTGCCAGCTCGCGGGGGGCGGTGGGGAACACTGAAGCTTTCTTT
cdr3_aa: CASSRGAVGNTEAFF

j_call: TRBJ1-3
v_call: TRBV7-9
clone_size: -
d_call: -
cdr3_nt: TGTGCCAGCAGCGAGGGAGCTGGAAACACCATATATTTT
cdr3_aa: CASSEGAGNTIYF

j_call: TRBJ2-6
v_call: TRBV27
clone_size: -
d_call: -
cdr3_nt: TGTGCCAGCGGCCCGTGGGGGGCCAACGTCCTGACTTTC
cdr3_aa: CASGPWGANVLTF

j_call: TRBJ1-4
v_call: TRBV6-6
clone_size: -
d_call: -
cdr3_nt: TGTGCCAGCAGGCTTGCCACAGGGAATGAAAAACTGTTTTTT
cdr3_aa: CASRLATGNEKLFF

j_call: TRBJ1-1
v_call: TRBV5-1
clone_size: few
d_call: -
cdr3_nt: TGCGCCAGCAGCTTGGGTGAGTTCATGAACACTGAAGCTTTCTTT
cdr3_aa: CASSLGEFMNTEAFF

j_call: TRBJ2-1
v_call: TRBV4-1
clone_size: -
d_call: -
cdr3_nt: TGCGCCAGCAGCTCTCCTTCCGGGACTCCTCACAATGAGCAGTTCTTC
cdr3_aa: CASSSPSGTPHNEQFF

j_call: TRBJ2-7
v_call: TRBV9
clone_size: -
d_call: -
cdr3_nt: TGTGCCAGCAGCGGCGGACAGTATTGGAGCTCCTACGAGCAGTACTTC
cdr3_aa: CASSGGQYWSSYEQYF

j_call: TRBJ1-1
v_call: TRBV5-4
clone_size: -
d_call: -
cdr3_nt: TGTGCCAGCAGCAGCTGGGGTGGGGGCTTGAACACTGAAGCTTTCTTT
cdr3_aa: CASSSWGGGLNTEAFF

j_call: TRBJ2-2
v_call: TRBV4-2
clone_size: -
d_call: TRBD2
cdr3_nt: TGTGCCAGCAGCCAGATGCCCCTAGCGGGGGGCACCGGGGAGCTGTTTTTT
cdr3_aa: CASSQMPLAGGTGELFF

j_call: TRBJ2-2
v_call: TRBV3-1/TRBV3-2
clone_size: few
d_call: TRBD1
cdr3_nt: TGTGCCAGCATGGACAGGGTCACCGGGGAGCTGTTTTTT
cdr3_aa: CASMDRVTGELFF

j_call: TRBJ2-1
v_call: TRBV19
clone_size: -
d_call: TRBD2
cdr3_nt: TGTGCCAGTAGTATGAGTCTAGCGGGAGTCAATGAGCAGTTCTTC
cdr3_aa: CASSMSLAGVNEQFF

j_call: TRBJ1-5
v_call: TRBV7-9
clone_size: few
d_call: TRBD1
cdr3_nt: TGTGCCAGCAGCGCAGGGACAGGTAGCAATCAGCCCCAGCATTTT
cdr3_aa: CASSAGTGSNQPQHF